Below, 31 T cell receptor beta chains from the same sample are listed, as sequenced in a study of human T cells and chemical hapten exposure. In TCRdb, the RACE reads were re-called with MiXCR into one record per CDR3 protein. The sample has about 93,000 distinct CDR3 sequences, just under 9% seen once; the top ten hold around 2.8%. Time point defined: healthy volunteer bleed at 2 weeks. Researchers extracted total RNA from unfractionated whole blood. The sample was whole blood. All receptors come from a female donor in good health. Some clones in this sample may be carry-over from other donors' samples.

Details on this clonotype: Possible read error: a much larger clone is one base away. The chain recombines TRBV6-4 with TRBJ2-1; TRBD1 is a possible D gene (6 bases). Looked up from germline, CDR1 is MRHNA and CDR2 is SNTAGT. Deletions cut 5 bases from V and 8 bases from J, with 16 bases between. CDR3 length equals 14 residues. CDR3 in DNA: TGTGCCAGCAGTAAGGGAACAGGGATGTATGAGCAGTTCTTC. It yields the protein CASSKGTGMYEQFF.

This clonotype was detected only a few times. This sequence joins TRBV12-3 or TRBV12-4 and TRBJ1-1; D may be TRBD1 (6 bases). V gave up 4 bases and J gave up 7 bases, with 10 bases separating them. The CDR3 spans 12 residues. CDR3 in amino acids: CASSSQGNEAFF. The CDR3 region has the DNA TGTGCCAGCAGTTCCCAGGGGAATGAAGCTTTCTTT.

In DNA, the CDR3 is TGTGCCAGCAGCTTAGGGGGGGGATTATCTGGCTACACCTTC. Protein sequence: CASSLGGGLSGYTF. V is TRBV7-6 and J is TRBJ1-2, with TRBD1 as a possible D gene (5 bases). Germline V lookup: CDR1 SGHVS, CDR2 FNYEAQ. Trimming left V 1 base short and J 7 bases short, with 13 bases between. The CDR3 length is 14 residues.

The chain employs TRBV7-9 and TRBJ1-6; 11 bases map to TRBD1. The V gene end was trimmed by 2 bases and the J gene end by 11 bases; junction bases not matched to a gene: 2. This CDR3 comprises 14 residues. Per germline, CDR1 SEHNR and CDR2 FQNEAQ (reference sequence). The CDR3 DNA follows: TGTGCCAGCAGCTTAATGGACAGGGGGCCACCCCTCCACTTT. Translating gives CASSLMDRGPPLHF.

This clonotype occurred a few times. This chain links TRBV7-3 with TRBJ2-1; the match to TRBD2 covers 10 bases. The CDR3 loop spans 18 amino acids. Germline V gives CDR1 SGHTA, CDR2 FQGTGA. The J segment lost 1 base and the V segment lost 2 bases, leaving 8 bases of the junction unmatched. DNA for the CDR3: TGTGCCAGCAGCTTATGGGGTAGCGGGAGGATGTCCTACAATGAGCAGTTCTTC. Protein product: CASSLWGSGRMSYNEQFF.

This clonotype has only a few counts. The rearrangement joins TRBV12-3 or TRBV12-4 to TRBJ1-5; TRBD1 might be the D (5 bases). The CDR3 totals 15 residues. V gave up 4 bases and J gave up 1 base, with 11 bases separating them. In nucleotides, the CDR3 is TGTGCCAGCAGTTCGGGGGGAGTAAGCAATCAGCCCCAGCATTTT. Amino acids: CASSSGGVSNQPQHF.

The table lists this clonotype with a few counts. CDR3 DNA: TGTGCCAGCAGTCCCGAAGCGGGGGCCCATTATTTCTTC. This sequence encodes CASSPEAGAHYFF. The chain links TRBV6-2 or TRBV6-3 to TRBJ2-1, with 8 bases that match TRBD2. J gave up 16 bases and V 5 bases, and 13 bases lay outside the gene matches. The CDR3 is 13 residues long. Germline assignment: CDR1 MNHEY and CDR2 SVGEGT.

In its sample, this clonotype was seen a few times. The chain combines TRBV12-3 or TRBV12-4 with TRBJ2-3; TRBD2 aligns across 8 bases. V gave up 6 bases and J gave up 2 bases; unmatched junction bases: 7. The CDR3 sequence is 15 residues long. The CDR3 is CASSWTSRYTDTQYF. For the CDR3, the DNA is TGTGCCAGCAGCTGGACTAGCCGATACACAGATACGCAGTATTTT.

This clonotype has more than one count but fewer than ten. The V and J genes are TRBV7-9 and TRBJ1-1; D is unclear. The CDR3 covers 14 residues. Trimming cost V 5 bases and J 5 bases, with 15 bases left between them. Germline values: CDR1 SEHNR, CDR2 FQNEAQ (reference sequence). The CDR3 DNA reads as TGTGCCAGCAGCCCAGCCGGGAGTAGTACTGAAGCTTTCTTT. Amino acids: CASSPAGSSTEAFF.

This clonotype was recorded many times. This rearrangement joins TRBV5-1 to TRBJ2-5; D may be TRBD2 (5 bases). CDR1 is SGHRS, CDR2 YFSETQ, per germline. CDR3 length: 15 residues. V dropped 0 bases and J dropped 5 bases, with 14 bases sitting between them. CDR3 nucleotides: TGCGCCAGCAGCTTGGCTACTAGTTTTAGTGAGACCCAGTACTTC. It encodes CASSLATSFSETQYF.

A few counts support this clonotype. The chain carries TRBV28 and TRBJ2-3, with TRBD2 identical over 7 bases. The CDR3 extends over 15 amino acids. V lost 6 bases, J lost 2 bases, and 8 bases stayed unmatched. The germline V gene encodes CDR1 MDHEN and CDR2 SYDVKM. CDR3 protein: CASRRSGTDTDTQYF. DNA of the CDR3: TGTGCCAGCAGGAGGAGCGGGACCGACACAGATACGCAGTATTTT.

This clonotype was counted between two and nine times. The V gene is TRBV11-2, the J gene TRBJ2-1; TRBD2 matches 10 bases. With 7 bases clipped from V and 4 bases from J, the junction kept 10 bases outside the gene matches. The germline V gene has CDR1 SGHAT and CDR2 FQNNGV. This CDR3 is 16 amino acids long. The CDR3 DNA sequence: TGTGCCAGCACCGCGAGAACTAGCGGGAATTACAATGAGCAGTTCTTC. Protein sequence: CASTARTSGNYNEQFF.

This clonotype was counted only a few times. The chain recombines TRBV20-1 with TRBJ1-1; D possibly corresponds to TRBD1 (6 bases). V dropped 4 bases and J dropped 3 bases, with 15 bases sitting between them. The CDR3 has 14 residues. Germline V CDR1 and CDR2: DFQATT, SNEGSKA (reference sequence). CDR3 coding DNA: TGCAGTGCTAAGGGCAGGGGCTGGGACACTGAAGCTTTCTTT. The encoded protein is CSAKGRGWDTEAFF.

CDR3 sequence (DNA): TGTGCCAGCAGTGGCCGGGCAGGGGGAACTGAAGCTTTCTTT. Its translation is CASSGRAGGTEAFF. The rearrangement joins TRBV6-5 to TRBJ1-1; 7 nucleotides match TRBD1. In germline, CDR1 is MNHEY, CDR2 SVGAGI. Trimming cost V 5 bases and J 5 bases; bases outside gene matches: 8. There are 14 residues in the CDR3.

In this sample, this clonotype turned up a few times. The rearrangement joins TRBV4-3 to TRBJ1-1, with TRBD1 identical over 8 bases. Germline V lookup: CDR1 LGHNA, CDR2 YSLEER. This CDR3 is 17 amino acids long. With 1 base clipped from V and 1 base from J, the junction kept 8 bases outside the gene matches. CDR3 DNA sequence: TGCGCCAGCAGCCAAGTCCTCAGGGGGCTGAGGAACACTGAAGCTTTCTTT. Translated: CASSQVLRGLRNTEAFF.

The rearrangement links TRBV6-5 to TRBJ1-1; 10 nucleotides line up with TRBD1. CDR1 and CDR2 (germline): MNHEY, SVGAGI. V was pared by 7 bases and J by 2 bases, with 7 bases of the junction left unmatched. The CDR3 loop spans 15 amino acids. The CDR3 region has the DNA TGTGCCAGCACTTTGACAGGGGGCGCAAACACTGAAGCTTTCTTT. Translation: CASTLTGGANTEAFF.

This clonotype was counted ten times or more. This chain links TRBV28 with TRBJ1-2, with D maybe TRBD1 (5 bases). This CDR3 region has 13 residues. The germline gives CDR1 MDHEN, CDR2 SYDVKM. Trimming pared 2 bases from V and 4 bases from J, leaving 8 bases between. The CDR3: CASSLRGGYGYTF. CDR3 nucleotides: TGTGCCAGCAGTTTACGGGGGGGCTATGGCTACACCTTC.

V usage is TRBV4-3 and J usage is TRBJ1-2, with D unresolved. This CDR3 region has 14 residues. The V and J ends lost 0 bases and 3 bases respectively, with 8 bases between them. CDR1 is LGHNA and CDR2 is YSLEER in the germline V gene. As DNA, the CDR3 is TGCGCCAGCAGCCAAGAAAACAGCTACTATGGCTACACCTTC. Its translation is CASSQENSYYGYTF.

This clonotype occurred a few times. This chain links TRBV5-1 with TRBJ2-1; TRBD2 aligns across 14 bases. The CDR3 loop spans 15 amino acids. V shed 4 bases, J shed 7 bases, and the junction held 4 bases outside the gene matches. Germline CDR1 SGHRS, CDR2 YFSETQ. The CDR3 region is CASSPTSGRGNEQFF. The CDR3 DNA reads as TGCGCCAGCAGCCCGACTAGCGGGAGGGGGAATGAGCAGTTCTTC.

In its sample, this clonotype was seen a few times. The rearrangement joins TRBV5-1 to TRBJ1-6; 7 positions agree with TRBD1. The CDR3 is 14 residues long. Germline V CDR1 and CDR2: SGHRS, YFSETQ. V lost 2 bases, J lost 7 bases, and 3 bases stayed unmatched. CDR3 nucleotide sequence: TGCGCCAGCAGCTTAGGGACAGTCAATTCACCCCTCCACTTT. It specifies CASSLGTVNSPLHF.

This clonotype was observed many times. The junction shows a germline mismatch at one end, possibly a read error. The chain uses TRBV3-1 and TRBJ2-1; D may match TRBD1 or TRBD2 (6 bases each). The length of the CDR3 is 12 residues. The germline gives CDR1 LGHDT, CDR2 YNNKEL (reference sequence). The CDR3 loop reads CASSQGGNEQFF. The CDR3 DNA is TGTGCCAGCAGTCAAGGGGGGAATGAGCAGTTCTTC.

The J gene is TRBJ2-1, the V gene TRBV7-9; TRBD2 matches 14 bases. The germline CDR1 and CDR2 sequences are SEHNR and FQNEAQ (reference sequence). The trim removed 4 bases at V and 7 bases at J, leaving 12 bases unmatched. The CDR3 spans 18 residues. The CDR3 sequence: CASSSGTSGSSVVNEQFF. Written as DNA, the CDR3 is TGTGCCAGCAGCTCAGGGACTAGCGGGAGTTCGGTAGTAAATGAGCAGTTCTTC.

CDR3 nucleotides: TGTGCCAGCAGTTATGTGATGGAGGGTGAGCAGTTCTTC. Encoded protein: CASSYVMEGEQFF. This chain connects TRBV6-6 to TRBJ2-1; possibly TRBD2 for D (6 bases). From germline, CDR1 is MNHNY and CDR2 SVGAGI (reference sequence). The CDR3 contains 13 residues. Trimming cost V 3 bases and J 9 bases, with 12 bases left between them.

This clonotype has at least ten counts. The rearrangement links TRBV5-1 to TRBJ2-1; D possibly corresponds to TRBD2 (5 bases). There are 14 residues in the CDR3. CDR1 SGHRS and CDR2 YFSETQ come from the germline V gene. Trimming removed 4 bases from V and 5 bases from J, with 13 bases in between. The DNA for the CDR3 is TGCGCCAGCAGCACCGACACCGGGGACAATGAGCAGTTCTTC. Translating gives CASSTDTGDNEQFF.

Only a few counts were recorded for this clonotype. CDR3 in DNA: TGCGCCAGCAGTCAATCGGATAACAGCAATTCACCCCTCCACTTT. Protein product: CASSQSDNSNSPLHF. The chain is built from TRBV23-1 and TRBJ1-6; D remains ambiguous. TRBV23-1 is identified as an open reading frame with a role that is uncertain. V was clipped by 0 bases and J by 7 bases, with 10 bases between them. This CDR3 is 15 amino acids long.

This clonotype was detected only a few times. The V call is TRBV3-1, the J call TRBJ2-3; the D gene is possibly TRBD2 (5 bases). The CDR3 covers 16 residues. The V gene's germline CDR1 is LGHDT and CDR2 YNNKEL (reference sequence). The germline V and J ends were trimmed by 0 bases and 5 bases, with 15 bases remaining between them. The CDR3 DNA reads TGTGCCAGCAGCCAAGAAATCGAGGGCCTGGAAGATACGCAGTATTTT. Its translation: CASSQEIEGLEDTQYF.

The table lists this clonotype with a few counts. CDR3 nucleotides: TGTGCCAGCAGTGGCGGCACCGGGGAGCTGTTTTTT. This sequence encodes CASSGGTGELFF. The chain combines TRBV27 with TRBJ2-2; the D is unclear. Deletions cut 5 bases from V and 4 bases from J, with 5 bases between. CDR3 length equals 12 residues. Germline CDR1 is MNHEY and CDR2 is SMNVEV (reference sequence).

This clonotype came up many times. The chain combines TRBV6-6 with TRBJ1-2; D remains ambiguous. Trimming stripped 7 bases from V and 3 bases from J, with 12 bases between. The CDR3 sequence is 13 residues long. Germline CDR1 and CDR2: MNHNY and SVGAGI (reference sequence). CDR3 sequence (DNA): TGTGCCAGCACCTACAGCACGGACTATGGCTACACCTTC. It yields the protein CASTYSTDYGYTF.

The table lists this clonotype with many counts. This chain joins TRBV6-1 and TRBJ2-2; 9 bases agree with TRBD1. The CDR3 sequence is 14 residues long. Per germline, CDR1 MNHNS and CDR2 SASEGT. Trimming removed 6 bases from V and 5 bases from J; junction bases left unmatched: 4. CDR3 nucleotide sequence: TGTGCCAGCAGAGCCGGGACAGGGACCGGGGAGCTGTTTTTT. Protein: CASRAGTGTGELFF.

The chain joins TRBV5-1 to TRBJ2-7; 7 nucleotides align to TRBD1. Trimming took 4 bases from V and 2 from J; bases not matched to a gene: 3. This CDR3 has 13 residues. In germline, CDR1 is SGHRS, CDR2 YFSETQ. As DNA, the CDR3 is TGCGCCAGCAGCCAGGGGACAGCCTACGAGCAGTACTTC. This translates into CASSQGTAYEQYF. Supplemented by reference TRBV5-1 and TRBJ2-7, the full variable domain reads KAGVTQTPRYLIKTRGQQVTLSCSPISGHRSVSWYQQTPGQGLQFLFEYFSETQRNKGNFPGRFSGRQFSNSRSEMNVSTLELGDSALYLCASSQGTAYEQYFGPGTRLTVT.

V usage is TRBV28 and J usage is TRBJ2-7; D perhaps matches TRBD2 (6 bases). The CDR3 consists of 13 residues. Germline V gene data show CDR1 as MDHEN and CDR2 as SYDVKM. V gave up 5 bases and J gave up 2 bases, with 10 bases separating them. CDR3 in DNA: TGTGCCAGCAGTGCTGGGACTCCCTACGAGCAGTACTTC. Residues: CASSAGTPYEQYF.